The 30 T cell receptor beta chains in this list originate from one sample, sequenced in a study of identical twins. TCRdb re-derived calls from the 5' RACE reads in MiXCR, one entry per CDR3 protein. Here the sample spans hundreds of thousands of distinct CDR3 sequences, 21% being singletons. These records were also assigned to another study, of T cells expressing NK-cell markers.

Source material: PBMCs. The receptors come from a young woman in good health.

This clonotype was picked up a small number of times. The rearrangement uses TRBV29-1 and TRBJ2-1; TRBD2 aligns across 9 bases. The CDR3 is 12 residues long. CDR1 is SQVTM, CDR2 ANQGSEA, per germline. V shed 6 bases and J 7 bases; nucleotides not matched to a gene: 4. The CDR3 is CSVPGLANEQFF. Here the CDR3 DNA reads TGCAGCGTCCCGGGACTAGCAAATGAGCAGTTCTTC.

CDR3 sequence (DNA): TGTGCCAGCAGGCTACCGACAGGACGAAACACTGAAGCTTTCTTT. Translating gives CASRLPTGRNTEAFF. V gene TRBV7-9 combines with J gene TRBJ1-1, with D possibly matching TRBD1 (6 bases). V was pared by 6 bases and J by 2 bases, with 16 bases between. Germline V gives CDR1 SEHNR, CDR2 FQNEAQ (reference sequence). The CDR3 is made up of 15 amino acids.

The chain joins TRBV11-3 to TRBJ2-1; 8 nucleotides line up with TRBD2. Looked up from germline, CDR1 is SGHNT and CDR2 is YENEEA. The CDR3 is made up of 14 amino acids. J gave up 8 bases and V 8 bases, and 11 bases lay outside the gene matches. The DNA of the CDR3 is TGTGCCAGCGGGCGTGTCGGGGGGGCAGATGAGCAGTTCTTC. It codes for CASGRVGGADEQFF.

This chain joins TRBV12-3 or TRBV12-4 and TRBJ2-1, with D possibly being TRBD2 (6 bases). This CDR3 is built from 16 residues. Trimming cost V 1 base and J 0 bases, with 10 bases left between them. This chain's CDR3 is CASSLGDSSSYNEQFF. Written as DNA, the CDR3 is TGTGCCAGCAGTTTAGGGGACTCAAGCTCCTACAATGAGCAGTTCTTC.

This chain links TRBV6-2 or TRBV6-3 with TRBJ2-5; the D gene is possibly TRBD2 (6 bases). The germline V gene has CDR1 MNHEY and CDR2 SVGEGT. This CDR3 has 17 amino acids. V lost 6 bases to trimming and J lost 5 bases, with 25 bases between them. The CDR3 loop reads CASSPGRGGVPSETQYF. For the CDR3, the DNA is TGTGCCAGCAGCCCAGGTCGGGGCGGGGTTCCTAGCGAGACCCAGTACTTC.

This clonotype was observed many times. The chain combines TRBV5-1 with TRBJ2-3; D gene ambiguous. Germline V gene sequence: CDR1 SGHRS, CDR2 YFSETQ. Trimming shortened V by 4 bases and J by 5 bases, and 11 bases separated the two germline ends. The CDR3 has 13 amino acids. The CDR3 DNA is TGCGCCAGCAGCCCCCTAGTTCAAGATACGCAGTATTTT. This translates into CASSPLVQDTQYF.

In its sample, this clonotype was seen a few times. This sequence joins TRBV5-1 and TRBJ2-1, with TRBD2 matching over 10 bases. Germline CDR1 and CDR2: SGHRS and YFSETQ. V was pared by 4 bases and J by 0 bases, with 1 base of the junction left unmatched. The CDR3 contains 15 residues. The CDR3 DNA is TGCGCCAGCAGCGCTAGCGGGAGCTCCTACAATGAGCAGTTCTTC. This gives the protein CASSASGSSYNEQFF.

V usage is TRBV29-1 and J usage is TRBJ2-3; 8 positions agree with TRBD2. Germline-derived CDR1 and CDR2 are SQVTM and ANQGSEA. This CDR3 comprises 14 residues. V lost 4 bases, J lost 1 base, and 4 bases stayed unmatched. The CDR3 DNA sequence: TGCAGCGTTGTTAGCGGGGTTCGCACAGATACGCAGTATTTT. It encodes CSVVSGVRTDTQYF.

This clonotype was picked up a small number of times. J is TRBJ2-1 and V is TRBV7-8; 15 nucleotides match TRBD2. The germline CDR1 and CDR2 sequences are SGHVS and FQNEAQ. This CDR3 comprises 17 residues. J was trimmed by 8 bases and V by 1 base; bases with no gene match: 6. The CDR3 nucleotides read TGTGCCAGCAGCTTAGGAACGGGGACTAGCGGGGGGCATGAGCAGTTCTTC. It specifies CASSLGTGTSGGHEQFF. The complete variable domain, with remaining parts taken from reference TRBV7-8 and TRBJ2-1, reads GAGVSQSPRYKVAKRGQDVALRCDPISGHVSLFWYQQALGQGPEFLTYFQNEAQLDKSGLPSDRFFAERPEGSVSTLKIQRTQQEDSAVYLCASSLGTGTSGGHEQFFGPGTRLTVL.

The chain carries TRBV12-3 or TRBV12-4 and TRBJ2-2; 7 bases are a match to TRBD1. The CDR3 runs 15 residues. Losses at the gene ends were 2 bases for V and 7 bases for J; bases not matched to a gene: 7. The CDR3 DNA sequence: TGTGCCAGCAGTTTACGAGGGGGCGAGGGCGGGGAGCTGTTTTTT. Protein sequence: CASSLRGGEGGELFF.

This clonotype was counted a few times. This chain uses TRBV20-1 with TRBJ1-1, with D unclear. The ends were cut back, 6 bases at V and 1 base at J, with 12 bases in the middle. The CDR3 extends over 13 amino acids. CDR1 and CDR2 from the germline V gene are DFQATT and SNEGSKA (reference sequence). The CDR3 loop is CSAETDPNTEAFF. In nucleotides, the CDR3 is TGCAGTGCGGAAACAGACCCGAACACTGAAGCTTTCTTT.

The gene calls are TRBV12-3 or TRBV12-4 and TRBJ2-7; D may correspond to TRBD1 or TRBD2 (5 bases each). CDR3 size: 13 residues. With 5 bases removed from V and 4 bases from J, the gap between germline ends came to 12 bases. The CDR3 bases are TGTGCCAGCAGTCCGAGGGGTCGGTACGAGCAGTACTTC. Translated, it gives CASSPRGRYEQYF.

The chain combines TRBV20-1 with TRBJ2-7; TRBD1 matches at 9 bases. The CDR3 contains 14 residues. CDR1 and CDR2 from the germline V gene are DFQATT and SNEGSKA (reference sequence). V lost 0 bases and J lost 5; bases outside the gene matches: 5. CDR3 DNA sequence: TGCAGTGCTAGAGATCCGGGACAGGGTGACGAGCAGTACTTC. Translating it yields CSARDPGQGDEQYF.

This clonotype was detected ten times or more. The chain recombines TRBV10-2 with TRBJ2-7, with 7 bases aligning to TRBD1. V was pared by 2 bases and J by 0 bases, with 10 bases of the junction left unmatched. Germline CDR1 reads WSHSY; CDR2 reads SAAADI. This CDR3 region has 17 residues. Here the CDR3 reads CASSEMGIGTDSYEQYF. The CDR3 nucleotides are TGCGCCAGCAGTGAGATGGGCATAGGGACAGACTCCTACGAGCAGTACTTC.

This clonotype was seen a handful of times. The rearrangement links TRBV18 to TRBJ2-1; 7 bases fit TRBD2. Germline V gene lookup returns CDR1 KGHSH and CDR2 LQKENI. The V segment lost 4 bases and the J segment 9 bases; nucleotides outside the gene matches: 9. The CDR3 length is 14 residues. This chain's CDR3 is CASSLLANLGEQFF. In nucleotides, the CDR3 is TGTGCCAGCTCACTACTAGCGAATCTGGGTGAGCAGTTCTTC.

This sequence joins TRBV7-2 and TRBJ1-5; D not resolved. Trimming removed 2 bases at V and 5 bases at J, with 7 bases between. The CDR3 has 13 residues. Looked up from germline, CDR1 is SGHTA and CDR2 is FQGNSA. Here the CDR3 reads CASSLSYYQPQHF. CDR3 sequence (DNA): TGTGCCAGCAGCTTAAGCTATTATCAGCCCCAGCATTTT. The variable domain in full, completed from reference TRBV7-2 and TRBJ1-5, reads GAGVSQSPSNKVTEKGKDVELRCDPISGHTALYWYRQSLGQGLEFLIYFQGNSAPDKSGLPSDRFSAERTGGSVSTLTIQRTQQEDSAVYLCASSLSYYQPQHFGDGTRLSIL.

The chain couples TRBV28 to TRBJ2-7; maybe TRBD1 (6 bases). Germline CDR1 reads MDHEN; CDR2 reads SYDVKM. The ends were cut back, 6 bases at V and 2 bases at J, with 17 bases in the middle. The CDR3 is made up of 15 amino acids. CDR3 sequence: CASRKNLDRPYEQYF. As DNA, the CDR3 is TGTGCCAGCAGGAAAAATTTGGACAGACCCTACGAGCAGTACTTC.

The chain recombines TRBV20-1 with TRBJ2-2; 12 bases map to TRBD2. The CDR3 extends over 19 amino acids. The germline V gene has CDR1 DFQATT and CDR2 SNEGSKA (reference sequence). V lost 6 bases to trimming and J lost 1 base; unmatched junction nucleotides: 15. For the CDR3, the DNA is TGCAGTGCACCCCAGAGGACTAGCGGGAACACTTTGAACACCGGGGAGCTGTTTTTT. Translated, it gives CSAPQRTSGNTLNTGELFF.

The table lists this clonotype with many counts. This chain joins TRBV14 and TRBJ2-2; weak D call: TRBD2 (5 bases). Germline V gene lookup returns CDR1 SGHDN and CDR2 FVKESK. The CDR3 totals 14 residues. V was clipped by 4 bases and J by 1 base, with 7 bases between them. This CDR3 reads CASSRRENTGELFF. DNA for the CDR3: TGTGCCAGCAGCCGACGGGAGAACACCGGGGAGCTGTTTTTT. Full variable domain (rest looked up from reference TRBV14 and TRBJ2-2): EAGVTQFPSHSVIEKGQTVTLRCDPISGHDNLYWYRRVMGKEIKFLLHFVKESKQDESGMPNNRFLAERTGGTYSTLKVQPAELEDSGVYFCASSRRENTGELFFGEGSRLTVL.

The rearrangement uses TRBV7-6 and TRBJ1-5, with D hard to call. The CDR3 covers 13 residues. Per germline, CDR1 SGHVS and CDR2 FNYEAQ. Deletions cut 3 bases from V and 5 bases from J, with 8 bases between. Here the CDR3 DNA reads TGTGCCAGCAGCTTCCGGGGAGATCAGCCCCAGCATTTT. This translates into CASSFRGDQPQHF.

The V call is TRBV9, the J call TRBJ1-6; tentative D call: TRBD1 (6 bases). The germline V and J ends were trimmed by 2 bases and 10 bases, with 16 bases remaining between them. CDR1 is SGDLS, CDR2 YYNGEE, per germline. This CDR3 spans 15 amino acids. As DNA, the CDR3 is TGTGCCAGCAGCGTGGAGGGGGAACTTGGGTCACCCCTCCACTTT. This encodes CASSVEGELGSPLHF.

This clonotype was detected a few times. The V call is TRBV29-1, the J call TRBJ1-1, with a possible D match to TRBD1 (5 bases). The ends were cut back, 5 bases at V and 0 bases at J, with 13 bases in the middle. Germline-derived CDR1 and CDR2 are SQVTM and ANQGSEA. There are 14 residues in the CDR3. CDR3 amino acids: CSVWSGLMNTEAFF. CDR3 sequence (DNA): TGCAGCGTTTGGTCAGGGCTTATGAACACTGAAGCTTTCTTT.

CDR3 protein: CASSRQGARSSYNSPLHF. CDR3 DNA: TGTGCCAGCAGTCGACAGGGGGCCCGGAGCTCCTATAATTCACCCCTCCACTTT. The rearrangement joins TRBV27 to TRBJ1-6; 10 nucleotides line up with TRBD1. The trim removed 5 bases at V and 0 bases at J, leaving 7 bases unmatched. The CDR3 has 18 residues. Germline CDR1 reads MNHEY; CDR2 reads SMNVEV (reference sequence).

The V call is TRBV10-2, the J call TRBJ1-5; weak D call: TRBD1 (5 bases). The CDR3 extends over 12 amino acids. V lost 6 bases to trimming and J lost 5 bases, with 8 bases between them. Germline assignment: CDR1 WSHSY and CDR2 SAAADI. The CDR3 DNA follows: TGCGCCAGCAGGGACACCGATCAGCCCCAGCATTTT. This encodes CASRDTDQPQHF.

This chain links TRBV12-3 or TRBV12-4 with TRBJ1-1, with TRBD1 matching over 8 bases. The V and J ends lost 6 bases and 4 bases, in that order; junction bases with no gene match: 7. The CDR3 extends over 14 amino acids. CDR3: CASRSQGVGTEAFF. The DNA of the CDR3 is TGTGCCAGCAGATCACAGGGGGTCGGCACTGAAGCTTTCTTT.

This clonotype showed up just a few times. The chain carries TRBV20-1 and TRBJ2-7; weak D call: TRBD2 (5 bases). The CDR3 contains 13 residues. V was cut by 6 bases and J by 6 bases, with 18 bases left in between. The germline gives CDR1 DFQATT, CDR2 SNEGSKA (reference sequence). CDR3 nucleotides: TGCAGTGCCTACGCGGGCCCAGCCTCCGAGCAGTACTTC. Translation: CSAYAGPASEQYF.

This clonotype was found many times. The CDR3 loop is CSATVGRDTQYF. CDR3 DNA sequence: TGCAGTGCTACTGTTGGGCGAGATACGCAGTATTTT. J is TRBJ2-3 and V is TRBV20-1; no clear D. From germline, CDR1 is DFQATT and CDR2 SNEGSKA (reference sequence). The V end was cut by 4 bases, the J end by 5 bases, with 10 bases between. The CDR3 runs 12 residues.

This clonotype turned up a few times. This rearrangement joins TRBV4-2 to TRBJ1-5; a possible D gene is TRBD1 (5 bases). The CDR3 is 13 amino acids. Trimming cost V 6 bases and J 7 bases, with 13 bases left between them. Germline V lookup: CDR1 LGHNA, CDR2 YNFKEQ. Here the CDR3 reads CASRGDGLQPQHF. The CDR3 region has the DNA TGTGCCAGCAGGGGGGACGGTTTACAGCCCCAGCATTTT.

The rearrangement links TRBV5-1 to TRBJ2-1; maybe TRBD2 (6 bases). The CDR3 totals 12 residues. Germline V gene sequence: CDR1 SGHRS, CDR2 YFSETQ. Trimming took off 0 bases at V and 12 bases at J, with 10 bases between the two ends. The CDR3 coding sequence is TGCGCCAGCAGCTTGGATATCGGGGGGCAGTTCTTC. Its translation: CASSLDIGGQFF.

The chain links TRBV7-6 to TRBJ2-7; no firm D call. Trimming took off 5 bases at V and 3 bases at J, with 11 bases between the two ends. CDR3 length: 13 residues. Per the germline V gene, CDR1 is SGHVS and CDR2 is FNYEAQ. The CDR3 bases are TGTGCCAGCAGCCTCCAGGCTAACTACGAGCAGTACTTC. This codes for CASSLQANYEQYF.